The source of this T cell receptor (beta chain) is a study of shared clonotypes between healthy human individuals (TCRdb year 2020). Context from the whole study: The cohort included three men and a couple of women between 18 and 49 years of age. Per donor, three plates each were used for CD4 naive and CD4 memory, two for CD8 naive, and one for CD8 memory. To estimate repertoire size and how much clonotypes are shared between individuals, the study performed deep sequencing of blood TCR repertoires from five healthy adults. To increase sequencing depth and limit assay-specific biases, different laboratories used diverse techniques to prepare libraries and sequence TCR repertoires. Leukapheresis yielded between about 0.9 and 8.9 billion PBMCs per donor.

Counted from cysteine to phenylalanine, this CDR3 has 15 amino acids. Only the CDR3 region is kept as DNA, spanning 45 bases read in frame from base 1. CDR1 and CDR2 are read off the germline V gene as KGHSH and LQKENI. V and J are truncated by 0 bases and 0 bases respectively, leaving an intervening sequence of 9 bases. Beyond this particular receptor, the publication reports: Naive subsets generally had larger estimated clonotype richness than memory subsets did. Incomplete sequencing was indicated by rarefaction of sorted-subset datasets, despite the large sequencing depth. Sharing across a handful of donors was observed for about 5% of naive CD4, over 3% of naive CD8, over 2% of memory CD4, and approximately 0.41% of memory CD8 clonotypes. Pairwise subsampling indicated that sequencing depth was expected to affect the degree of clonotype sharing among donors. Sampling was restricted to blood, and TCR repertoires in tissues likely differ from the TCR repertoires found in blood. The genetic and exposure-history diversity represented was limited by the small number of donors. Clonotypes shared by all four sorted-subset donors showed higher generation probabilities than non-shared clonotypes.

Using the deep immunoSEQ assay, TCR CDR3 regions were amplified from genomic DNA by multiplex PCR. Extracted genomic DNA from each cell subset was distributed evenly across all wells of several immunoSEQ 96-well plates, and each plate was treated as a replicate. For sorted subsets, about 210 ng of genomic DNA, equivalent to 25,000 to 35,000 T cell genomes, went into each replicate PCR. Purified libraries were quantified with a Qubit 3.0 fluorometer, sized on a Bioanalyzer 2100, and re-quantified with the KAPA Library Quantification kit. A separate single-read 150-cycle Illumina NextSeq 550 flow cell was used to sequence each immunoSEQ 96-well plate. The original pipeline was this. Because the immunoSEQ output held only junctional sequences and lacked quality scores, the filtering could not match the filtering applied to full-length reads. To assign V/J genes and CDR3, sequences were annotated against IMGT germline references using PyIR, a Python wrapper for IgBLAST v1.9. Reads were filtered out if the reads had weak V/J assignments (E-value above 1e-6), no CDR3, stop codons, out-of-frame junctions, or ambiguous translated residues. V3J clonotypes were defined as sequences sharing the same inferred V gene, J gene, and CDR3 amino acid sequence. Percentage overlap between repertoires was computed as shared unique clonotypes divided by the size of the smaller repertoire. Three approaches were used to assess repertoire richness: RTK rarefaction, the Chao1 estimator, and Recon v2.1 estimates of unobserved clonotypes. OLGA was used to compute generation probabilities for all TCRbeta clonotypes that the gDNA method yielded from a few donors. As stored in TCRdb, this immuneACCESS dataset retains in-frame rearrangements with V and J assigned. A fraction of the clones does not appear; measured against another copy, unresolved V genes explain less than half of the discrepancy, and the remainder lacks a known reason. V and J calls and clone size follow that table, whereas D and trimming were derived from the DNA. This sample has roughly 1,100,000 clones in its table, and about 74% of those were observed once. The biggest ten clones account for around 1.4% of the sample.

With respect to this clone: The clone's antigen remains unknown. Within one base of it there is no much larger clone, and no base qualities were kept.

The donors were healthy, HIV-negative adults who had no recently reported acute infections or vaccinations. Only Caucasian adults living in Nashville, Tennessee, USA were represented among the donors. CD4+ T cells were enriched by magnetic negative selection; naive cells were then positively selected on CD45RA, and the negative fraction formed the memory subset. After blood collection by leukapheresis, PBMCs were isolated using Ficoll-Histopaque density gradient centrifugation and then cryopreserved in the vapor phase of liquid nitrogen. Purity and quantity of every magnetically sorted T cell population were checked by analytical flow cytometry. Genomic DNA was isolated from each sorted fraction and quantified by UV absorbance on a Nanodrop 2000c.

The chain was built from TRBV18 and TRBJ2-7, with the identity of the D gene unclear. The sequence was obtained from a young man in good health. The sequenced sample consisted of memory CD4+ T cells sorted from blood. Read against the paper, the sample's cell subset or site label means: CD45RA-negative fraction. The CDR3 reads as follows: CASSPPGPGSYEQYF. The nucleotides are TGTGCCAGCTCACCACCAGGGCCCGGCTCCTACGAGCAGTACTTC.